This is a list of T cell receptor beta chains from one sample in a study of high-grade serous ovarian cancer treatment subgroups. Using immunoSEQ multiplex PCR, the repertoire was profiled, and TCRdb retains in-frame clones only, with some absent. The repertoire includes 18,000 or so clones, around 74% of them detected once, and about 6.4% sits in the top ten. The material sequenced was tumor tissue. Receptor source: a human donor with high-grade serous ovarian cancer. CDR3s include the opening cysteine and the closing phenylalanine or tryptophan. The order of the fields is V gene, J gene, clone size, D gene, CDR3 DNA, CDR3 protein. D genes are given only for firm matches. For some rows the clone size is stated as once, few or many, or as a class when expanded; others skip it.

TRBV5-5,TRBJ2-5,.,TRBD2,TGTGCCAGCAGCGGGGGCCCCGGACTAGCGGGGTTCCAAGAGACCCAGTACTTC,CASSGGPGLAGFQETQYF
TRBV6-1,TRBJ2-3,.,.,TGTGCCAGCAGTGATGGGAGGAGGGGGCCTAGCACAGATACGCAGTATTTT,CASSDGRRGPSTDTQYF
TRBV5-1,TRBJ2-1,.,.,TGCGCCAGCAGCGCACGCCGATTGGAGCAGTTCTTC,CASSARRLEQFF
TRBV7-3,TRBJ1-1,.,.,TGTGCCAGCCGTGGGGCGGGGAACACTGAAGCTTTCTTT,CASRGAGNTEAFF
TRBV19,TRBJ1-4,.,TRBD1,TGTGCCAGTAGTATCGGCGACAGGGCGGATGAAAAACTGTTTTTT,CASSIGDRADEKLFF
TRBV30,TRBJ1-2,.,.,TGTGCCTGGAGGCCCACAAGCAGCTATGGCTACACCTTC,CAWRPTSSYGYTF
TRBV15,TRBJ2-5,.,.,TGTGCCACCAGCAGAGACCCGACCCAGACCCAGTACTTC,CATSRDPTQTQYF
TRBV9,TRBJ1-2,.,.,TGTGCCAGCAGCCGGTACACCGCGGACGCTCATGGCTACACCTTC,CASSRYTADAHGYTF
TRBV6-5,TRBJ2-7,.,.,TGTGCCAGCAGTTACTCGAGGGGCAGTCTCTACGAGCAGTACTTC,CASSYSRGSLYEQYF
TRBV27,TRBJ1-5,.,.,TGTGCCAGCAGTCCACAGGGTAGCAATCAGCCCCAGCATTTT,CASSPQGSNQPQHF
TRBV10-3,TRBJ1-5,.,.,TGTGCCATCAGTGACCCTTCTCCGTCCGGGCAGCCCCAGCATTTT,CAISDPSPSGQPQHF
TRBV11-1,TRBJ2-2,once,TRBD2,TGTGCCAGCAGCTTGGTCGGCGGGGGAGGCACCGGGGAGCTGTTTTTT,CASSLVGGGGTGELFF
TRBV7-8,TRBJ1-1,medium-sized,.,TGTGCCAGCAGCTTAGTGCTGGGACATCTGGACACTGAAGCTTTCTTT,CASSLVLGHLDTEAFF
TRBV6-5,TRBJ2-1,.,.,TGTGCCAGCAGCCTATCGGAGGGCCTCCCAAATGAGCAGTTCTTC,CASSLSEGLPNEQFF
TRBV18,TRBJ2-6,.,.,TGTGCCAGCTCACGAGAAGGCTCTGGGGCCAACGTCCTGACTTTC,CASSREGSGANVLTF
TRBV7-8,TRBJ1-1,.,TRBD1,TGTGCCAGCAGCCCGGGACAGGAAAACGCGGCTTTCTTT,CASSPGQENAAFF
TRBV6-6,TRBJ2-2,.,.,TGTGCCAGCAGACGGCACGGGACGACGAACACCGGGGAGCTGTTTTTT,CASRRHGTTNTGELFF
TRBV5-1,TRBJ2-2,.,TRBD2,TGCGCCAGCAGCTTACAACTAGCGGGGAACACCGGGGAGCTGTTTTTT,CASSLQLAGNTGELFF
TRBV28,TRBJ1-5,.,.,TGTGCCAGCAGCTCTGGGGACCTCCTAATTCAGCCCCAGCATTTT,CASSSGDLLIQPQHF
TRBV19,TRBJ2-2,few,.,TGTGCCAGTAGTCCCTGGACGGAGAACACCGGGGAGCTGTTTTTT,CASSPWTENTGELFF
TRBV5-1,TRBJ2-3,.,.,TGCGCCAGCAGCGGGGGGACAGTCACAGATACGCAGTATTTT,CASSGGTVTDTQYF
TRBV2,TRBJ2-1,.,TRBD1,TGTGCCAGCAGCTCGGAGCGACAGGGGGACCAGTTCTTC,CASSSERQGDQFF
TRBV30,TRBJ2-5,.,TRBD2,TGTGCCTGGAGTGTAGGGACTAGCGGGAGGTTGGGAGAGACCCAGTACTTC,CAWSVGTSGRLGETQYF
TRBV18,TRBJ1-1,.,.,TGTGCCAGCTCACCACGAGAACAGATGAACACTGAAGCTTTCTTT,CASSPREQMNTEAFF
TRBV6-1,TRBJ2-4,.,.,TGTGCCAGCAGTGAACCGGGGTCAGGGGACATTCAGTACTTC,CASSEPGSGDIQYF
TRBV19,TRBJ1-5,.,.,TGTGCCAGTAATAGGGGAGTGAACAATCAGCCCCAGCATTTT,CASNRGVNNQPQHF
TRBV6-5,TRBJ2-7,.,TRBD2,TGTGCCAGCAGTTACGATACTAGCGGGATCTCCTACGAGCAGTACTTC,CASSYDTSGISYEQYF
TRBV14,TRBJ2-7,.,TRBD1,TGTGCCAGCAGCCAGGTGGACAGGTTGTTAGAGCAGTACTTC,CASSQVDRLLEQYF
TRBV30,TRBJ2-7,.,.,TGTGCCTGGAGGGGGGAGACCTACGAGCAGTACTTC,CAWRGETYEQYF
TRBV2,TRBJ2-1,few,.,TGTGCCAGCAGTGATAGACCAAATGAGCAGTTCTTC,CASSDRPNEQFF
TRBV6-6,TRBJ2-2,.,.,TGTGCCACTGGGCGGGGACAGATCGACACCGGGGAGCTGTTTTTT,CATGRGQIDTGELFF
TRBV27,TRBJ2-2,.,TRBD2,TGTGCCAGCAGTTTGTCGGGGGGGCAGGGAGTCACCGGGGAGCTGTTTTTT,CASSLSGGQGVTGELFF
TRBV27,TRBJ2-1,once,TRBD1,TGTGCCAGCAGGACAGGGGCGGCTTACAATGAGCAGTTCTTC,CASRTGAAYNEQFF
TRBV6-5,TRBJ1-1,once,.,TGTGCCAGCAGTCGTTCAGGGGCTGGCACTGAAGCTTTCTTT,CASSRSGAGTEAFF
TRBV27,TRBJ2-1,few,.,TGTGCCAGCAGTGTGATAGGCAATGAGCAGTTCTTC,CASSVIGNEQFF
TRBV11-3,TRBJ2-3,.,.,TGTGCCAGCAGTCTTAATACAGATACGCAGTATTTT,CASSLNTDTQYF
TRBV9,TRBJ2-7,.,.,TGTGCCAGCAGCGTCGGACCCAAGAACTACGAGCAGTACTTC,CASSVGPKNYEQYF
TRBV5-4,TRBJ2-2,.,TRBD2,TGTGCCAGCAGCGGGACTACTTCTACCGGGGAGCTGTTTTTT,CASSGTTSTGELFF
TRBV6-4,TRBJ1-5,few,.,TGTGCCAGCAGTAAGGGGAAAGGCCAGCCCCAGCATTTT,CASSKGKGQPQHF
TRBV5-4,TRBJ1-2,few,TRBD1,TGTGCCAGCAGCTTGGGACAGGGGGCGGACTATGGCTACACCTTC,CASSLGQGADYGYTF
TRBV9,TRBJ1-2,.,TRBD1,TGTGCCAGCAGCGCGGGACAGGGCTGGGGCTACACCTTC,CASSAGQGWGYTF
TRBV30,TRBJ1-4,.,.,TGTGCCGGGGGGGACACTAATGAAAAACTGTTTTTT,CAGGDTNEKLFF
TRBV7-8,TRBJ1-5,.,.,TGTGCCAGCAGCTTAGTACAGGCACATGGGCCCCAGCATTTT,CASSLVQAHGPQHF
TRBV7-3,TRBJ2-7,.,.,TGTGCCAGCAGCCTTACCCCCGCAGGGCACGAGCAGTACTTC,CASSLTPAGHEQYF
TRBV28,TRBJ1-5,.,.,TGTGCCAGCAGTTTTTTACCCCGAGGAGCCAATCAGCCCCAGCATTTT,CASSFLPRGANQPQHF
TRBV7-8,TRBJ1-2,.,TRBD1,TGTGCCAGCAGCTATGGACAGGGGCTCTATGGCTACACCTTC,CASSYGQGLYGYTF
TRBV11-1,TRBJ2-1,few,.,TGTGCCAGCAGCCTTACATCCCACAATGAGCAGTTCTTC,CASSLTSHNEQFF
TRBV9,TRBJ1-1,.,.,TGTGCCTGCAGCCCCAGGGGAAGCTTCGGTTTTGGTGAAGCTTTCTTT,CACSPRGSFGFGEAFF
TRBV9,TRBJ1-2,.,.,TGTGCCAGCACCCATGGTCAGGTAAACTATGGCTACACCTTC,CASTHGQVNYGYTF
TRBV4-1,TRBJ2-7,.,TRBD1,TGCGCCAGCAGCCATCGGACAGGAGATACTTACGAGCAGTACTTC,CASSHRTGDTYEQYF
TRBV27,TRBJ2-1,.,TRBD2,TGTGCCAGCAGTTTATCGACGCTGACTAGCGGCCAGTCCTACAATGAGCAGTTCTTC,CASSLSTLTSGQSYNEQFF
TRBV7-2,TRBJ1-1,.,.,TGTGCCAGCAGCTTAGTAATATCCTGGGGGGTAATGAACACTGAAGCTTTCTTT,CASSLVISWGVMNTEAFF
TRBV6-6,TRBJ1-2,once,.,TGTGCCAGCAGTTACTCAGCGTCCTCGTCTCTCTACACCTTC,CASSYSASSSLYTF
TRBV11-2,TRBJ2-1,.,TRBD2,TGTGCCAGCAGCTTTTTAGCGGGAGGGGTTCAGGAGCAGTTCTTC,CASSFLAGGVQEQFF
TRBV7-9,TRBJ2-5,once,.,TGTGCCAGCAGCCTGGGGCTTCAGCAAAGGGAGACCCAGTACTTC,CASSLGLQQRETQYF
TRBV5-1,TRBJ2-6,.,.,TGCGCCAGCAGCTTGTTCACTACTGGGGCCAACGTCCTGACTTTC,CASSLFTTGANVLTF
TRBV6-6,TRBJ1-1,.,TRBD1,TGTGCCAGCAGTTACTCGAAAGTTCCGGACAGGGTAGAAGCTTTCTTT,CASSYSKVPDRVEAFF